This T cell receptor beta chain is drawn from a study of shared clonotypes between healthy human individuals. Across the whole study: The study drew on a couple of women and three men aged 18 to 49 as donors.

V was pared by 2 bases and J by 0 bases, with 8 bases between. Germline CDR1 and CDR2: SGHKS and YYEKEE (reference sequence). CDR3 length: 15 amino acids. Generated by immunoSEQ multiplex PCR, the TCRdb table keeps only in-frame clones and is missing some. This repertoire shows approximately 110,000 clones, approximately 65% found once; its top ten account for approximately 23%. Whole-study results and caveats: Several donors shared around 5% of their naive CD4 clonotypes. The represented genetic and exposure-history diversity was limited by the small number of donors.

This clone has a handful of counts. Its target is not known. This chain links TRBV5-5 with TRBJ2-2; D uncertain. The clonotype was recovered from a woman in her 30s in good health. The specimen sequenced was memory CD8+ T cells sorted from blood. The subset here: CD45RO+ cells pooled with CCR7-negative TemRA cells. CDR3 in amino acids: CASSLGRTNTGELFF. Here the CDR3 DNA reads TGTGCCAGCAGCTTAGGACGTACGAACACCGGGGAGCTGTTTTTT.